Listed here are 12 T cell receptor beta chains from one sample, sequenced in a study of CD8+ T cells in alopecia areata. Sorting of pooled cutaneous lymph node cells was based on CD4, CD8alpha, NKG2D, NKG2ACE and other markers. Investigators isolated RNA and reverse transcribed it into cDNA to act as the sequencing template. TCRdb keeps only in-frame clones here, not all; method: immunoSEQ multiplex PCR. The data show under 350,000 clones, with none appearing a single time. Sequenced material: CD4+ T cells sorted from a lymph node. The origin of the receptors is a C3H/HeJ mouse with alopecia areata. As its MHC haplotype, the strain has H2-k.

Of note for this clone: Mouse names are used for the genes. The read terminates 4 residues before the CDR3 end, so the remaining end is supplied by the germline J gene. The chain combines TRBV5 with TRBJ1-2; D may be TRBD1 (5 bases). Germline V gene data show CDR1 as LGHNA and CDR2 as YNLKQL (reference sequence). CDR3 length equals 15 residues. The CDR3 region is CASSQSGTGGNDYTF. Partial CDR3 DNA: TGTGCCAGCAGCCAATCCGGGACTGGGGGGAAC.

This clone was seen more than once but under ten times. The genes are named according to mouse. CDR3 DNA, as far as it was read: TGTGCCAGCAGCCAAGCAGGGTCAAACACCGGG. The encoded protein is CASSQAGSNTG. The whole CDR3 sequence is CASSQAGSNTGQLYF. The V call is TRBV5, the J call TRBJ2-2, with a possible D match to TRBD1 (5 bases). The read halts 4 residues ahead of the CDR3 end, with the missing end drawn from the germline J gene. The germline V gene encodes CDR1 LGHNA and CDR2 YNLKQL (reference sequence). V was trimmed by 1 base and J by 0 bases, leaving 6 bases between them. This CDR3 comprises 15 residues.

About this clone: These gene names are mouse names. The read ends 4 residues before the CDR3 terminus; that terminus is restored from the germline J gene. This chain uses TRBV13-1 with TRBJ2-3, with D perhaps matching TRBD1 (5 bases). Germline lookup yields CDR1 NSHNY and CDR2 SYGAGN. The germline V and J ends were trimmed by 3 bases and 1 base, with 6 bases remaining between them. CDR3 length equals 13 residues. The CDR3 reads CASSVGGAETLYF. CDR3 DNA, as far as it was read: TGTGCCAGCAGTGTAGGGGGTGCAGAA.

The sample holds a few counts of this clone. Each gene name is a mouse one. The CDR3 end lies 4 residues beyond the end of the read and is filled in from the germline J gene. The chain employs TRBV13-3 and TRBJ2-2; 7 positions match TRBD1. The CDR3 is made up of 15 amino acids. V trimming: 4 bases; J trimming: 0 bases; junction bases outside the gene matches: 3. The germline gives CDR1 NNHDY, CDR2 SYVADS. This CDR3 reads CASSRDSPNTGQLYF. The sequenced CDR3 bases are TGTGCCAGCAGTCGGGACAGTCCAAACACCGGG.

For this clone: Gene names denote mouse genes. The read ends 4 residues shy of where the CDR3 ends; the end is completed using the germline J gene. The chain has TRBV31 and TRBJ2-4, with 12 bases fitting TRBD2. After removal of 3 bases from V and 2 bases from J, the junction contained 3 bases not matched to a gene. Germline lookup yields CDR1 GKSSPN and CDR2 SITVG. CDR3 size: 15 residues. The DNA read from the CDR3 is TGTGCCTGGAGACCGACTGGGGGGGCTCAAAAC. Translating gives CAWRPTGGAQN. The full-length CDR3 reads as CAWRPTGGAQNTLYF.

This clone came up a few times. The gene names here belong to mouse. Coverage ceases 4 residues before the CDR3 finishes, and the germline J gene fills in the end. Other nucleotide sequences in the sample specify the same CDR3. This chain connects TRBV13-2 to TRBJ2-7, with 9 nucleotides matching TRBD2. The CDR3 length is 16 residues. CDR1 NNHNN and CDR2 SYGAGS come from the germline V gene (reference sequence). The V gene end was trimmed by 0 bases and the J gene end by 0 bases; junction bases not matched to a gene: 4. Partial CDR3 DNA: TGTGCCAGCGGTGATGCCACTGGGGGGTCCTCCTAT. This encodes CASGDATGGSSY. From start to end, the CDR3 is CASGDATGGSSYEQYF.

On this clone: Gene names refer to mouse genes. The CDR3 goes on 4 residues after the read ends, and that part is filled in from the germline J gene. The chain has TRBV19 and TRBJ2-2, with 13 bases aligning to TRBD2. Germline V gene sequence: CDR1 FNHDT, CDR2 SITEND (reference sequence). The CDR3 is 14 residues long. Trimming removed 4 bases from V and 6 bases from J; junction bases left unmatched: 0. Here the CDR3 reads CASSGLGGPGQLYF. The sequenced part of the CDR3 DNA is TGTGCCAGCAGTGGACTGGGGGGGCCCGGG.

This clone appeared a few times. Mouse names are used for the genes. Read sequence stops 4 residues before the CDR3 end, and the germline J gene provides the missing end. The sample has other DNA sequences that encode this CDR3 too. The J gene is TRBJ2-2, the V gene TRBV19, with a weak D call TRBD1 (6 bases). The CDR3 loop spans 14 amino acids. V lost 3 bases and J 1 base, leaving 7 bases between the germline ends. The V gene's germline CDR1 is FNHDT and CDR2 SITEND (reference sequence). This CDR3 reads CASSTDRNTGQLYF. The CDR3 bases that were read are TGTGCCAGCAGTACGGACAGAAACACCGGG.

Comments on this clone: Mouse germline and gene names are used. The read ends 4 residues early relative to the CDR3; the germline J gene fills the gap. The rearrangement uses TRBV1 and TRBJ1-2, with TRBD1 identical over 10 bases. The V gene's germline CDR1 is NSQYPW and CDR2 LRSPGD (reference sequence). The ends lost 6 bases at V and 2 bases at J; junction bases unmatched: 6. CDR3 length equals 15 residues. The sequenced part of the CDR3 DNA is TGCACCTGCAGGGGACCGGGACAGGGGAACTCC. It encodes CTCRGPGQGNS. In full, the CDR3 is CTCRGPGQGNSDYTF. Full variable domain (outside the CDR3, taken from reference TRBV1 and TRBJ1-2): VTLLEQNPRWRLVPRGQAVNLRCILKNSQYPWMSWYQQDLQKQLQWLFTLRSPGDKEVKSLPGADYLATRVTDTELRLQVANMSQGRTLYCTCRGPGQGNSDYTFGSGTRLLVI.

Details on this clone: Each gene name is a mouse one. Read coverage stops 4 residues before the CDR3 terminus; the germline J gene supplies the remainder. The genes are TRBV13-2 and TRBJ2-1; tentative D call: TRBD1 (6 bases). From germline, CDR1 is NNHNN and CDR2 SYGAGS (reference sequence). The CDR3 extends over 15 amino acids. The CDR3 sequence: CASGGSGTRGAEQFF. CDR3 bases read: TGTGCCAGCGGGGGCTCCGGGACAAGAGGGGCT.

This clone showed up just a few times. Gene names and germline refer to mouse. The read ends 4 residues shy of where the CDR3 ends; the end is completed using the germline J gene. J is TRBJ1-2 and V is TRBV1, with 9 positions matching TRBD1. J was trimmed by 3 bases and V by 3 bases; bases with no gene match: 8. Looked up from germline, CDR1 is NSQYPW and CDR2 is LRSPGD (reference sequence). CDR3 length equals 16 residues. CDR3 amino acids: CTCSAHLQGADSDYTF. The sequenced part of the CDR3 DNA is TGCACCTGCAGTGCCCACTTACAGGGGGCGGACTCC.

Only a few counts were recorded for this clone. Gene names denote mouse genes. The CDR3 is cut off 4 residues early in the read; its end comes from the germline J gene. Within the sample, other DNA sequences also encode this same CDR3. This chain connects TRBV13-3 to TRBJ2-7; D is uncertain. This CDR3 spans 12 amino acids. V lost 2 bases and J lost 3, with 6 bases in between. CDR1 and CDR2 (germline): NNHDY, SYVADS. The CDR3 here is CASSEQNYEQYF. CDR3 DNA, as far as it was read: TGTGCCAGCAGTGAACAGAACTAT.